These 22 T cell receptor delta chains were sequenced from one sample in a study of gamma-delta T cells after stem cell transplantation listed by TCRdb under 2016. To prepare the library, RT-PCR was applied. Reads for this sample came from an Illumina MiSeq. TCRdb processed the public reads again with the CATT caller, after which rows with matching DNA were combined. The sample contains a few hundred delta-chain clones, about 9% of them found a single time. 55% to 65% of the sample is held by the ten biggest clonotypes. The sample taken for sequencing was gamma-delta T cells. The receptor source for this set is a human donor. It is not recorded whose cells these are; they may come from a transplant donor.

In the case of this clone: A read error may be the cause here, since a much bigger clone is one base away. Other DNA sequences in this sample translate to the same CDR3. V is TRAV29/DV5 and J is TRDJ1; TRDD3 agrees at 11 bases. CDR3 length: 27 residues. Looked up from germline, CDR1 is NSMFDY and CDR2 is ISSIKDK. V lost 0 bases to trimming and J lost 3 bases; unmatched junction nucleotides: 40. CDR3: CAASEVGFYHLPPYSILGDIVSDKLIF. The DNA for the CDR3 is TGTGCAGCAAGCGAGGTTGGTTTCTACCACCTTCCACCATACTCGATACTGGGGGATATTGTATCCGATAAACTCATCTTT. The full variable domain, with the rest looked up from reference TRAV29/DV5 and TRDJ1, is DQQVKQNSPSLSVQEGRISILNCDYTNSMFDYFLWYKKYPAEGPTFLISISSIKDKNEDGRFTVFLNKSAKHLSLHIVPSQPGDSAVYFCAASEVGFYHLPPYSILGDIVSDKLIFGKGTRVTVEP.

In its sample, this clone was seen a few times. Since a far larger clone is one base different, this is likely a read error. In the same sample, other DNA sequences code for this CDR3. The genes are TRDV3 and TRDJ1; TRDD3 might be the D (6 bases). The germline CDR1 and CDR2 sequences are TVYSNPD and GDNSRS (reference sequence). This CDR3 contains 18 residues. V was pared by 2 bases and J by 0 bases, with 25 bases between. This CDR3 is CAFPAPVNAWGDTDKLIF. As DNA, the CDR3 is TGTGCCTTTCCCGCCCCGGTCAATGCCTGGGGCGACACCGATAAACTCATCTTT.

To note about this clone: Possible read error: a much larger clone is one base away. The rearrangement uses TRDV2 and TRDJ1, with 9 bases fitting TRDD2. TCRdb supplies no J gene; here it was assigned by aligning the nucleotide sequence to germline. V trimming: 2 bases; J trimming: 1 base; junction bases outside the gene matches: 19. CDR3 length: 20 amino acids. Per the germline V gene, CDR1 is GEAIGNYY and CDR2 is EKD. The CDR3, as DNA: TGTGCCTGTGACAACCTTCCTACGGGGATCCGGGGGGAGGGCACCGATAAACTCATCTTT. Its protein product is CACDNLPTGIRGEGTDKLIF.

Regarding this clone: The TCRdb protein comes from a much larger clone and disagrees with this DNA's translation at residue 4, likely due to a read error; the protein given here is derived from the DNA. The chain links TRDV2 to TRDJ1, with TRDD3 identical over 13 bases. Germline CDR1 GEAIGNYY, CDR2 EKD. V dropped 5 bases and J dropped 3; count of bases not matched to a gene: 14. The CDR3 is 18 residues long. CDR3 sequence (DNA): TGTGCCTGTGGTAGCCTTCAAACTGGGGGATACGCTCCCGATAAACTCATCTTT. Its protein product is CACGSLQTGGYAPDKLIF.

By share of the sample, this clone is medium-sized. A far larger clone is just one base off, so this is likely a read error. The chain links TRDV3 to TRDJ1, with a tentative D call TRDD3 (6 bases). TCRdb leaves out the J gene; it was filled in here by matching the DNA to germline. This CDR3 is built from 18 residues. Trimming stripped 2 bases from V and 0 bases from J, with 25 bases between. CDR1 TVYSNPD and CDR2 GDNSRS come from the germline V gene (reference sequence). The CDR3 here is CAFPATVNAWGDTDKLIF. Written as DNA, the CDR3 is TGTGCCTTTCCCGCCACGGTCAATGCCTGGGGTGACACCGATAAACTCATCTTT.

In the case of this clone: A far larger clone is one base from this, pointing to a likely read error. V and J are TRDV2 and TRDJ1; 13 nucleotides align to TRDD3. Germline V gene data show CDR1 as GEAIGNYY and CDR2 as EKD. The CDR3 contains 18 residues. CDR3 sequence: CACDSLQTGGYAPDKPIF. CDR3 DNA: TGTGCCTGTGATAGCCTTCAAACTGGGGGATACGCTCCCGATAAACCCATCTTT.

Of note for this clone: This likely traces to a read error, being one base from a far larger clone. The same CDR3 also results from other DNA sequences found in this sample. This rearrangement joins TRDV2 to TRDJ1; 10 bases agree with TRDD3. Germline-derived CDR1 and CDR2 are GEAIGNYY and EKD. The CDR3 is 17 amino acids. In DNA form, the CDR3 reads TGTGCCTGCGACACTGTCGGGGGATACGCGGACACCGATAAACTCATCTTT. Amino acid sequence: CACDTVGGYADTDKLIF.

This clone was seen only a few times. A far larger clone is just one base off, so this is likely a read error. Additional DNA sequences in this sample encode the identical CDR3. CDR3 in amino acids: CACDTVGDTSTDKLIF. The CDR3, as DNA: TGTGCCTGTGACACCGTGGGGGATACCAGCACCGATAAACTCATCTTC. The chain is built from TRDV2 and TRDJ1; 10 bases match TRDD3. The CDR3 covers 16 residues. The germline gives CDR1 GEAIGNYY, CDR2 EKD.

This clone has only a few counts. A read error is possible here, since a much larger clone lies one base away. This CDR3 is also generated by other DNA sequences in the sample. The chain combines TRDV3 with TRDJ1; TRDD3 agrees at 10 bases. Germline loops: CDR1 TVYSNPD, CDR2 GDNSRS (reference sequence). The length of the CDR3 is 16 residues. The trim removed 2 bases at V and 6 bases at J, leaving 15 bases unmatched. CDR3 residues: CAFPYTLLGDAYKLIF. The CDR3 DNA reads TGTGCCTTTCCCTATACCCTACTGGGGGATGCGTATAAACTCATCTTT.

In regard to this clone: Being one base from a much bigger clone, this may be a read error. Other DNA sequences from this sample encode an identical CDR3 as well. The chain joins TRDV2 to TRDJ1; weak D call: TRDD3 (5 bases). There are 14 residues in the CDR3. Germline CDR1 reads GEAIGNYY; CDR2 reads EKD. CDR3 in amino acids: CACDPVLATDKLIF. The CDR3 DNA follows: TGTGCTTGTGACCCCGTACTGGCCACCGATAAACTCATCTTT.

Judged by abundance, this clone is large. The chain joins TRDV2 to TRDJ1; 7 bases map to TRDD3. This CDR3 is built from 16 residues. Germline V CDR1 and CDR2: GEAIGNYY, EKD. V was pared by 4 bases and J by 0 bases, with 10 bases of the junction left unmatched. The CDR3 DNA reads TGTGCCTGTGAGACCCTGGGGGCCACGTACACCGATAAACTCATCTTT. Its protein product is CACETLGATYTDKLIF.

As to this clone: A read error likely explains why the TCRdb protein, taken from a much larger clone, differs from this DNA's translation at residue 13; the protein shown is translated from the DNA. The chain employs TRDV2 and TRDJ1; 11 nucleotides align to TRDD3. CDR1 GEAIGNYY and CDR2 EKD come from the germline V gene. CDR3 length: 16 residues. CDR3 in amino acids: CACDPLLGDKNDELIF. For the CDR3, the DNA is TGTGCCTGTGACCCTCTACTGGGGGATAAGAACGATGAACTCATCTTT.

The V gene remains uncalled, whereas the J gene is TRDJ1; no DNA check was done on the table's D call, TRDD3. The CDR3 runs to 24 residues. CDR3 in amino acids: CACDTVSLPTHPGYWGIDTDKLIF. CDR3 nucleotide sequence: TGTGCCTGTGACACCGTTAGCCTACCTACACACCCTGGGTACTGGGGGATAGACACCGATAAACTCATCTTT.

This clone was seen a handful of times. Being one base from a much bigger clone, this may be a read error. The sample has other DNA sequences that encode this CDR3 too. CDR3 sequence: CALGSKVLWGILDTDKLIF. CDR3 bases: TGTGCTCTTGGGTCGAAGGTACTCTGGGGGATACTTGACACCGATAAGCTCATCTTT. The chain joins TRDV1 to TRDJ1, with 11 bases lining up with TRDD3. CDR3 length: 19 residues. From germline, CDR1 is TSWWSYY and CDR2 QGS.

This clone is large. The rearrangement uses TRDV2 and TRDJ2; 9 bases fit TRDD3. The CDR3 is made up of 19 amino acids. CDR1 and CDR2 from the germline V gene are GEAIGNYY and EKD. The ends lost 0 bases at V and 2 bases at J; junction bases unmatched: 12. CDR3 sequence (DNA): TGTGCCTGTGACACCCTAGCGGGGGATACCAGCCGCTTGACAGCACAACTCTTCTTT. It encodes CACDTLAGDTSRLTAQLFF.

This clone has a handful of counts. One end of the junction is discordant with germline, which a read error may explain. The chain links TRDV2 to TRDJ3; 13 bases match TRDD3. Per the germline V gene, CDR1 is GEAIGNYY and CDR2 is EKD. The CDR3 length is 20 residues. CDR3 nucleotides: TGTGCCTGTGACGTACTGGGGGATACGAAGACCTCCTGTGACACCCGCCAGATGTTTTTC. It is translated as CACDVLGDTKTSCDTRQMFF.

This clone is large by share. The genes are TRDV2 and TRDJ1; 8 bases match TRDD3. V shed 3 bases, J shed 0 bases, and the junction held 5 bases outside the gene matches. Germline lookup yields CDR1 GEAIGNYY and CDR2 EKD. There are 15 residues in the CDR3. Here the CDR3 DNA reads TGTGCCTGTGACCGACTGGGGGGCTACACCGATAAACTCATCTTT. Translating gives CACDRLGGYTDKLIF.

This clone was detected only a few times. TCRdb has a much larger clone's protein, which differs at residue 14 from the translation of this DNA, likely because of a read error; what is shown is the protein translated from the DNA. The rearrangement joins TRDV2 to TRDJ1; 10 bases agree with TRDD3. This CDR3 region has 16 residues. The germline gives CDR1 GEAIGNYY, CDR2 EKD. The CDR3 is CACDGLGDWVVDKPIF. As DNA, the CDR3 is TGTGCCTGTGACGGACTGGGGGATTGGGTCGTCGATAAACCCATCTTT.

Note on this clone: Possible read error: a much larger clone is one base away. The chain recombines TRDV1 with TRDJ1; tentative D call: TRDD3 (5 bases). Looked up from germline, CDR1 is TSWWSYY and CDR2 is QGS. The CDR3 runs to 21 residues. V lost 0 bases to trimming and J lost 2 bases, with 28 bases between them. The CDR3 bases are TGTGCTCTTGGGGAACTACTTGATTGGAGGGATGATGAGAGTGGGACCGATAAACTCATCTTT. Its protein product is CALGELLDWRDDESGTDKLIF.

Within the sample, this clone is medium-sized (0.01 to 0.1%). This may come from a read error, since a much larger clone is one base off. Here the CDR3 reads CACNTAEGDTYTDKLIF. CDR3 DNA: TGTGCCTGTAACACCGCCGAGGGGGATACCTACACCGATAAACTCATCTTT. The rearrangement links TRDV2 to TRDJ1, with TRDD3 matching 9 bases. There are 17 residues in the CDR3. Germline assignment: CDR1 GEAIGNYY and CDR2 EKD.

On this clone: This probably arose from a read error, given a far larger clone one base away. V usage is TRDV2 and J usage is TRDJ1; TRDD3 matches 13 bases. Germline CDR1 reads GEAIGNYY; CDR2 reads EKD. The CDR3 loop spans 16 amino acids. CDR3 DNA sequence: TGTGCCTGTGACGCATTACTGGGGGATACGACCGATAAACTCACCTTT. Translating gives CACDALLGDTTDKLTF.

The chain employs TRDV3 and TRDJ1, with 9 bases fitting TRDD3. CDR1 is TVYSNPD, CDR2 GDNSRS, per germline (reference sequence). This CDR3 contains 18 residues. V lost 1 base to trimming and J lost 0 bases; unmatched junction nucleotides: 15. CDR3 amino acids: CAFTTTTMGGYHTDKLIF. The CDR3 bases are TGTGCCTTTACTACTACTACGATGGGGGGATACCACACCGATAAACTCATCTTT. Combining the CDR3 with reference TRDV3 and TRDJ1 gives the whole variable domain CDKVTQSSPDQTVASGSEVVLLCTYDTVYSNPDLFWYRIRPDYSFQFVFYGDNSRSEGADFTQGRFSVKHILTQKAFHLVISPVRTEDSATYYCAFTTTTMGGYHTDKLIFGKGTRVTVEP.